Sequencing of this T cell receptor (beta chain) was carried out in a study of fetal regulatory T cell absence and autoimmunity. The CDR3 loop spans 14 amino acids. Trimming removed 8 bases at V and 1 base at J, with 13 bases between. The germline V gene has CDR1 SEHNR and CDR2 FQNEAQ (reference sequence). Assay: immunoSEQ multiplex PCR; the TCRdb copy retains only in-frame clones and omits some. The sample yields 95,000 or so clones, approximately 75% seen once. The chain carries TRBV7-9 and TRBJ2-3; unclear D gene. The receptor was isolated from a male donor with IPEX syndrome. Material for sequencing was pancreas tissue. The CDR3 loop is CASLRASGTDTQYF. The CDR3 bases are TGTGCCAGCCTAAGGGCCAGCGGCACAGATACGCAGTATTTT.